Shown below are 25 T cell receptor beta chains from a single sample sequenced in a study of blood T cell repertoires in COVID-19. Assay: immunoSEQ multiplex PCR; the TCRdb copy retains only in-frame clones and omits some. The data hold about 150,000 clones, with around 85% observed a single time. Specimen: PBMCs or T cells enriched from blood (not recorded which). The receptors come from a woman in her 40s who had recovered from COVID-19.

The chain recombines TRBV12-3 or TRBV12-4 with TRBJ2-5; D gene uncertain. Deletions cut 6 bases from V and 4 bases from J, with 9 bases between. CDR3 length: 12 amino acids. CDR3 loop: CASSQAIETQYF. The CDR3 DNA is TGTGCCAGCAGCCAAGCGATAGAGACCCAGTACTTC.

V gene TRBV9 combines with J gene TRBJ2-3; TRBD2 matches 10 bases. CDR3 length: 17 amino acids. CDR1 is SGDLS and CDR2 is YYNGEE in the germline V gene. V was clipped by 0 bases and J by 1 base; unmatched bases: 5. For the CDR3, the DNA is TGTGCCAGCAGCGTAGTAAGGCTAGCGGGAGGCACAGATACGCAGTATTTT. This translates into CASSVVRLAGGTDTQYF.

V usage is TRBV6-1 and J usage is TRBJ2-5; TRBD1 might be the D (6 bases). CDR3 length: 19 residues. The germline V and J ends were trimmed by 1 base and 4 bases, with 25 bases remaining between them. Germline assignment: CDR1 MNHNS and CDR2 SASEGT. CDR3 protein: CASSEGQATSFLLRETQYF. The DNA for the CDR3 is TGTGCCAGCAGTGAAGGACAGGCTACCTCTTTTTTGTTAAGAGAGACCCAGTACTTC.

This clone has a handful of counts. The CDR3 is CASSRAGAGNTIYF. For the CDR3, the DNA is TGTGCCAGCAGTCGCGCGGGCGCTGGAAACACCATATATTTT. The chain carries TRBV25-1 and TRBJ1-3; no firm D call. The CDR3 length is 14 residues. Germline CDR1 and CDR2: MGHDK and SYGVNS. The germline V and J ends were trimmed by 5 bases and 2 bases, with 10 bases remaining between them.

The rearrangement joins TRBV2 to TRBJ1-2; 7 positions match TRBD1. Germline values: CDR1 SNHLY, CDR2 FYNNEI. The CDR3 covers 14 residues. The ends lost 6 bases at V and 8 bases at J; junction bases unmatched: 12. DNA of the CDR3: TGTGCCAGCAGCCCTAACGACAGGGTGGCGGGCTACACCTTC. It encodes CASSPNDRVAGYTF.

The genes are TRBV24-1 and TRBJ2-3; D perhaps matches TRBD1 (6 bases). Trimming removed 9 bases at V and 2 bases at J, with 11 bases between. CDR3 length: 13 amino acids. Germline V lookup: CDR1 KGHDR, CDR2 SFDVKD. CDR3 coding DNA: TGTGCCACCGGCACAGGGTCCACAGATACGCAGTATTTT. Translation: CATGTGSTDTQYF.

There are a few counts of this clone. V usage is TRBV4-1 and J usage is TRBJ2-1; 7 nucleotides match TRBD2. The length of the CDR3 is 15 residues. Germline V lookup: CDR1 MGHRA, CDR2 YSYEKL. Losses at the gene ends were 2 bases for V and 6 bases for J; bases not matched to a gene: 7. The CDR3 region has the DNA TGCGCCAGCAGCCAACGTTCCGCGGGAGTCAATGAGCAGTTCTTC. This codes for CASSQRSAGVNEQFF.

The chain links TRBV5-4 to TRBJ1-1, with 9 bases that match TRBD1. Germline trimming cut 0 bases from V and 5 bases from J; bases unmatched to any gene: 11. CDR3 length: 17 residues. CDR1 is SGHNT and CDR2 is YYREEE in the germline V gene (reference sequence). CDR3 region: CASSLGPPGTGMTEAFF. For the CDR3, the DNA is TGTGCCAGCAGCTTGGGACCCCCCGGGACAGGGATGACTGAAGCTTTCTTT.

The gene calls are TRBV2 and TRBJ2-5, with D possibly matching TRBD2 (5 bases). Germline CDR1 SNHLY, CDR2 FYNNEI. V lost 8 bases and J lost 6, with 16 bases in between. The CDR3 is made up of 13 amino acids. The CDR3 protein is CASQSGSGKTQYF. CDR3 nucleotides: TGTGCCAGCCAGTCAGGTTCGGGGAAGACCCAGTACTTC.

The rearrangement uses TRBV24-1 and TRBJ1-5; TRBD1 matches 9 bases. CDR1 is KGHDR and CDR2 is SFDVKD in the germline V gene. The CDR3 extends over 16 amino acids. Unmatched junction bases numbered 4, after V lost 2 bases and J lost 3 bases. CDR3 bases: TGTGCCACCAGTGATTCCGGGACAGGGCACAATCAGCCCCAGCATTTT. Translation: CATSDSGTGHNQPQHF.

The chain links TRBV5-5 to TRBJ1-1, with 7 nucleotides matching TRBD1. V was clipped by 0 bases and J by 3 bases; unmatched bases: 8. The length of the CDR3 is 16 residues. In germline, CDR1 is SGHKS, CDR2 YYEKEE (reference sequence). The CDR3 sequence is CASSLDYRGRDTEAFF. The CDR3 DNA reads as TGTGCCAGCAGCTTGGATTACAGGGGAAGGGACACTGAAGCTTTCTTT.

This clone was observed a single time. V gene TRBV18 combines with J gene TRBJ2-3, with a possible D match to TRBD2 (7 bases). V was clipped by 1 base and J by 2 bases, with 13 bases between them. Germline V gene data show CDR1 as KGHSH and CDR2 as LQKENI. The CDR3 sequence is 16 residues long. The CDR3 DNA reads as TGTGCCAGCTCACCACTGGCGGGGGCCTACACAGATACGCAGTATTTT. This codes for CASSPLAGAYTDTQYF.

The table lists this clone with a count of one. V gene TRBV18 combines with J gene TRBJ2-3; D gene uncertain. V lost 0 bases and J 4 bases, leaving 5 bases between the germline ends. From germline, CDR1 is KGHSH and CDR2 LQKENI. The length of the CDR3 is 13 residues. Written as DNA, the CDR3 is TGTGCCAGCTCACCACCCTTTGCAGATACGCAGTATTTT. The encoded protein is CASSPPFADTQYF.

The rearrangement uses TRBV9 and TRBJ2-7; possibly TRBD2 for D (6 bases). Germline-derived CDR1 and CDR2 are SGDLS and YYNGEE. Trimming cost V 3 bases and J 0 bases, with 10 bases left between them. The CDR3 is 14 amino acids. CDR3 DNA sequence: TGTGCCAGCAGCGAGTCTAGCGCCTCCTACGAGCAGTACTTC. It encodes CASSESSASYEQYF.

This clone was picked up one time. The rearrangement links TRBV7-6 to TRBJ1-5, with TRBD1 matching over 7 bases. V lost 5 bases, J lost 6 bases, and 7 bases stayed unmatched. The CDR3 consists of 14 residues. From germline, CDR1 is SGHVS and CDR2 FNYEAQ. The DNA for the CDR3 is TGTGCCAGCAGCATACGACAGGGCGGTCAGCCCCAGCATTTT. Amino acids: CASSIRQGGQPQHF.

V and J are TRBV9 and TRBJ2-3; 9 bases fit TRBD2. The CDR3 spans 16 residues. V was clipped by 4 bases and J by 0 bases; unmatched bases: 6. CDR1 and CDR2 (germline): SGDLS, YYNGEE. CDR3 nucleotides: TGTGCCAGCAGCTCCTCTAGCGGGGTTAGCACAGATACGCAGTATTTT. The encoded protein is CASSSSSGVSTDTQYF.

The chain combines TRBV7-9 with TRBJ2-5, with 12 nucleotides matching TRBD1. Germline-derived CDR1 and CDR2 are SEHNR and FQNEAQ (reference sequence). J lost 5 bases, V lost 5 bases, and 12 bases had no gene match. The CDR3 loop spans 17 amino acids. The CDR3, as DNA: TGTGCCAGCAGCCCAAGGCCCCGGGACAGGGGGCAGGAGACCCAGTACTTC. Encoded protein: CASSPRPRDRGQETQYF.

This chain uses TRBV5-1 with TRBJ1-2; D is perhaps TRBD1 (5 bases). With 4 bases removed from V and 4 bases from J, the gap between germline ends came to 20 bases. CDR3 size: 16 residues. Germline values: CDR1 SGHRS, CDR2 YFSETQ. CDR3 nucleotide sequence: TGCGCCAGCAGCCACGAGGGATCGGGGGTGGCCTATGGCTACACCTTC. Its protein product is CASSHEGSGVAYGYTF.

The rearrangement joins TRBV13 to TRBJ2-1, with TRBD2 matching over 10 bases. Germline loops: CDR1 PRHDT, CDR2 FYEKMQ (reference sequence). The CDR3 spans 17 residues. The trim removed 0 bases at V and 3 bases at J, leaving 5 bases unmatched. In DNA form, the CDR3 reads TGTGCCAGCAGCTTAGGCGTAGGACTAGCGGTCTACAATGAGCAGTTCTTC. Protein: CASSLGVGLAVYNEQFF.

This clone was detected once. The chain is built from TRBV15 and TRBJ2-7; the D gene is possibly TRBD2 (5 bases). This CDR3 is 13 amino acids long. The ends were cut back, 0 bases at V and 9 bases at J, with 12 bases in the middle. Germline V gives CDR1 LNHNV, CDR2 YYDKDF (reference sequence). CDR3: CATSRDKTGGQYF. DNA for the CDR3: TGTGCCACCAGCAGAGATAAGACCGGAGGGCAGTACTTC.

The rearrangement joins TRBV30 to TRBJ2-4, with 7 bases matching TRBD1. There are 16 residues in the CDR3. Germline CDR1 and CDR2: GTSNPN and SVGIG (reference sequence). Trimming at V came to 2 bases and at J to 2 bases, leaving 9 bases not matched to a gene. The CDR3 reads CAWSRGEGAPKNIQYF. DNA of the CDR3: TGTGCCTGGAGTAGGGGAGAGGGGGCACCCAAAAACATTCAGTACTTC. The full variable domain, rest sourced from reference TRBV30 and TRBJ2-4, is SQTIHQWPATLVQPVGSPLSLECTVEGTSNPNLYWYRQAAGRGLQLLFYSVGIGQISSEVPQNLSASRPQDRQFILSSKKLLLSDSGFYLCAWSRGEGAPKNIQYFGAGTRLSVL.

The V and J genes are TRBV29-1 and TRBJ2-2, with 7 nucleotides matching TRBD2. Looked up from germline, CDR1 is SQVTM and CDR2 is ANQGSEA. The CDR3 sequence is 14 residues long. V lost 7 bases and J lost 1; bases outside the gene matches: 6. The CDR3 nucleotides are TGCAGCGGGGCTAGCGGAGGGAACACCGGGGAGCTGTTTTTT. It encodes CSGASGGNTGELFF.

The chain links TRBV4-1 to TRBJ2-7; a possible D gene is TRBD1 (5 bases). CDR1 and CDR2 (germline): MGHRA, YSYEKL. V was clipped by 3 bases and J by 2 bases, with 14 bases between them. CDR3 length equals 15 residues. CDR3 sequence (DNA): TGCGCCAGCAGCCAGCCTCTAGGGGCGGCCTACGAGCAGTACTTC. The encoded protein is CASSQPLGAAYEQYF.

The chain has TRBV4-1 and TRBJ2-2, with 12 bases identical to TRBD2. J was trimmed by 3 bases and V by 0 bases; bases with no gene match: 8. The germline V gene has CDR1 MGHRA and CDR2 YSYEKL. The CDR3 spans 19 residues. The CDR3 DNA follows: TGCGCCAGCAGCCAAGATATGAGTCTAGCGGGAGGGTACACCGGGGAGCTGTTTTTT. This gives the protein CASSQDMSLAGGYTGELFF.

This chain joins TRBV7-9 and TRBJ1-4, with a possible D match to TRBD1 (5 bases). The germline gives CDR1 SEHNR, CDR2 FQNEAQ (reference sequence). The germline V and J ends were trimmed by 1 base and 0 bases, with 6 bases remaining between them. The CDR3 has 15 residues. This CDR3 is CASSLVGATNEKLFF. CDR3 DNA sequence: TGTGCCAGCAGCTTAGTAGGGGCAACTAATGAAAAACTGTTTTTT.